This T cell receptor delta chain is drawn from a study of Vδ1+ human thymocytes. A few counts support this clone. Its matching antigen is unknown. After alphabeta T cell depletion, CD3+ Vdelta1+ Vdelta2- thymocytes were sorted. The CDR3 length is 22 residues. Germline assignment: CDR1 TSWWSYY and CDR2 QGS. V lost 0 bases, J lost 3 bases, and 22 bases stayed unmatched. Extracted RNA was reverse transcribed into cDNA. Pooled V-gene forward primers with one constant-region reverse primer generated the CDR3 amplicons by multiplex PCR. TCRdb re-processed the multiplex PCR reads using CATT. The data contain roughly 50,000 delta-chain clones, less than 20% of them singletons. Study results and caveats: Thymic TRG and TRD repertoires appeared highly polyclonal. TRD repertoires were essentially private, unlike widely shared TRG clonotypes. The authors advised highly purified populations and single-cell validation. Unlike peripheral blood Vdelta1+ controls, thymic delta-chain sequences included 20% to 25% Vdelta2 and few Vdelta3.

The rearrangement joins TRDV1 to TRDJ1, with TRDD3 matching over 10 bases. The TCR originated in a boy younger than two who had congenital heart surgery. The sequencing input was Vdelta1+ gamma-delta thymocytes from the thymus. Sample subset: FACS-sorted CD3+ TCRalphabeta- TCRVdelta1+ TCRVdelta2- thymocytes. CDR3 sequence (DNA): TGTGCTCTTGGGGAACTAGAATCCTTCCAACCTCATTGGGGGATACTGTCCGATAAACTCATCTTT. Its translation is CALGELESFQPHWGILSDKLIF.